This entry lists 23 T cell receptor beta chains sequenced from one sample in a study of shared clonotypes between healthy human individuals. Terminally differentiated effector memory CD45RA+ cells were excluded from the naive CD8 cells, which were CD45RO-negative and positively selected for CCR7. Assay: immunoSEQ multiplex PCR; the TCRdb copy retains only in-frame clones and omits some. The data show about 2 million clones, just under 95% seen once. The sequencing input was naive CD8+ T cells sorted from blood. These receptors were obtained from a man aged 18 to 29 in good health.

This chain links TRBV28 with TRBJ2-7; 7 nucleotides line up with TRBD1. V shed 3 bases, J shed 6 bases, and the junction held 8 bases outside the gene matches. This CDR3 has 14 amino acids. Germline lookup yields CDR1 MDHEN and CDR2 SYDVKM. This CDR3 is CASSLDEGAIEQYF. The CDR3 region has the DNA TGTGCCAGCAGTTTGGATGAGGGGGCGATCGAGCAGTACTTC.

In nucleotides, the CDR3 is TGTGCCAGCAGCGACTCGGGACAGGGGGACACCGGGGAGCTGTTTTTT. As protein: CASSDSGQGDTGELFF. The gene calls are TRBV7-9 and TRBJ2-2; TRBD1 matches at 11 bases. This CDR3 region has 16 residues. The germline CDR1 and CDR2 sequences are SEHNR and FQNEAQ (reference sequence). V lost 5 bases to trimming and J lost 3 bases; unmatched junction nucleotides: 5.

CDR3 bases: TGTGCCAGCAGCTATCGACAGCTGTATAGCAATCAGCCCCAGCATTTT. Translating it yields CASSYRQLYSNQPQHF. V gene TRBV5-6 combines with J gene TRBJ1-5, with a tentative D call TRBD1 (5 bases). CDR1 and CDR2 from the germline V gene are SGHDT and YYEEEE. The CDR3 sequence is 16 residues long. V lost 3 bases and J lost 0, with 13 bases in between.

The chain joins TRBV9 to TRBJ2-3; a weak D match, TRBD2 (5 bases). Germline V gene sequence: CDR1 SGDLS, CDR2 YYNGEE. V was cut by 3 bases and J by 4 bases, with 18 bases left in between. The CDR3 spans 16 residues. CDR3 sequence (DNA): TGTGCCAGCAGCGCCGGACTCTACGCCCGATCAGATACGCAGTATTTT. This gives the protein CASSAGLYARSDTQYF.

The V and J genes are TRBV28 and TRBJ1-1; D not certain. The CDR3 is made up of 14 amino acids. Trimming took 3 bases from V and 2 from J, leaving 10 bases between them. In germline, CDR1 is MDHEN, CDR2 SYDVKM. CDR3 sequence (DNA): TGTGCCAGCAGTTTTCGGCTAAGTAACACTGAAGCTTTCTTT. Its translation: CASSFRLSNTEAFF. The full variable domain, its missing parts supplied by reference TRBV28 and TRBJ1-1, is DVKVTQSSRYLVKRTGEKVFLECVQDMDHENMFWYRQDPGLGLRLIYFSYDVKMKEKGDIPEGYSVSREKKERFSLILESASTNQTSMYLCASSFRLSNTEAFFGQGTRLTVV.

This sequence joins TRBV7-9 and TRBJ2-7; 10 bases fit TRBD1. The CDR3 sequence is 14 residues long. Germline lookup yields CDR1 SEHNR and CDR2 FQNEAQ (reference sequence). Trimming removed 4 bases from V and 6 bases from J; junction bases left unmatched: 6. The CDR3 sequence: CASSSPWTGGEQYF. The CDR3 DNA is TGTGCCAGCAGCTCCCCTTGGACAGGGGGCGAGCAGTACTTC. The whole variable domain, remainder taken from reference TRBV7-9 and TRBJ2-7, is DTGVSQNPRHKITKRGQNVTFRCDPISEHNRLYWYRQTLGQGPEFLTYFQNEAQLEKSRLLSDRFSAERPKGSFSTLEIQRTEQGDSAMYLCASSSPWTGGEQYFGPGTRLTVT.

V is TRBV7-2 and J is TRBJ1-2, with a tentative D call TRBD1 (6 bases). The germline V gene has CDR1 SGHTA and CDR2 FQGNSA. The CDR3 contains 17 residues. V lost 1 base, J lost 2 bases, and 17 bases lay in between. This CDR3 reads CASSLGLVTGGNYGYTF. In DNA form, the CDR3 reads TGTGCCAGCAGCTTAGGACTGGTGACAGGAGGAAACTATGGCTACACCTTC.

The rearrangement uses TRBV9 and TRBJ2-7; perhaps TRBD1 as D (5 bases). Germline CDR1 SGDLS, CDR2 YYNGEE. CDR3 length: 15 residues. V lost 3 bases, J lost 0 bases, and 13 bases lay in between. CDR3: CASSGGRTNSYEQYF. CDR3 DNA sequence: TGTGCCAGCAGCGGGGGCCGTACCAACTCCTACGAGCAGTACTTC.

This chain joins TRBV6-5 and TRBJ2-2; no definite D call. The CDR3 runs 14 residues. Germline CDR1 reads MNHEY; CDR2 reads SVGAGI. V lost 2 bases and J lost 4, with 8 bases in between. Here the CDR3 DNA reads TGTGCCAGCAGTTACAGCCACCTCACCGGGGAGCTGTTTTTT. Its translation: CASSYSHLTGELFF.

V and J are TRBV25-1 and TRBJ2-3; D remains ambiguous. CDR1 and CDR2 (germline): MGHDK, SYGVNS. V gave up 7 bases and J gave up 6 bases, with 14 bases separating them. The CDR3 has 13 amino acids. Here the CDR3 DNA reads TGTGCCAGCACCACCTCCATCCGGGATACGCAGTATTTT. Amino acid sequence: CASTTSIRDTQYF.

V gene TRBV28 combines with J gene TRBJ1-1; TRBD1 matches 9 bases. The CDR3 is 15 residues long. The germline gives CDR1 MDHEN, CDR2 SYDVKM. Losses at the gene ends were 4 bases for V and 5 bases for J; bases not matched to a gene: 8. The CDR3 DNA reads as TGTGCCAGCAGTTGGACAGGGGCCCCGAGTACTGAAGCTTTCTTT. Protein product: CASSWTGAPSTEAFF.

This clone has a single count. The gene calls are TRBV5-1 and TRBJ1-2, with 10 bases fitting TRBD1. Germline trimming cut 4 bases from V and 3 bases from J; bases unmatched to any gene: 6. From germline, CDR1 is SGHRS and CDR2 YFSETQ. The length of the CDR3 is 15 residues. Written as DNA, the CDR3 is TGCGCCAGCAGCAGATCCGGGACAGGGGACTATGGCTACACCTTC. It encodes CASSRSGTGDYGYTF.

The chain carries TRBV6-6 and TRBJ2-1, with 9 bases identical to TRBD1. Germline V gene data show CDR1 as MNHNY and CDR2 as SVGAGI (reference sequence). J lost 9 bases, V lost 7 bases, and 7 bases had no gene match. The CDR3 is 13 amino acids. DNA of the CDR3: TGTGCCAGCAAAAACACGACAGGGGGTGAGCAGTTCTTC. This translates into CASKNTTGGEQFF.

V is TRBV15 and J is TRBJ1-2, with D tentatively TRBD1 (6 bases). The CDR3 totals 14 residues. The V and J ends lost 0 bases and 5 bases respectively, with 10 bases between them. The germline V gene encodes CDR1 LNHNV and CDR2 YYDKDF (reference sequence). The chain's CDR3 is CATSRDRGAYGYTF. CDR3 bases: TGTGCCACCAGCAGAGACAGGGGAGCGTATGGCTACACCTTC.

In this sample, this clone turned up once. The rearrangement joins TRBV27 to TRBJ2-7; TRBD1 might be the D (6 bases). The CDR3 totals 17 residues. Deletions cut 1 base from V and 2 bases from J, with 18 bases between. Germline values: CDR1 MNHEY, CDR2 SMNVEV (reference sequence). The CDR3 nucleotides are TGTGCCAGCAGTTTATACTCGCCCCGGGACACAGCCTACGAGCAGTACTTC. It codes for CASSLYSPRDTAYEQYF.

In the case of this clone: Other DNA sequences within the sample encode an identical CDR3. The rearrangement joins TRBV13 to TRBJ2-7; 8 positions match TRBD1. V gave up 5 bases and J gave up 6 bases; unmatched junction bases: 3. The CDR3 consists of 12 residues. Germline lookup yields CDR1 PRHDT and CDR2 FYEKMQ (reference sequence). The CDR3: CASSLDRGEQYF. DNA for the CDR3: TGTGCCAGCAGCCTCGACAGGGGCGAGCAGTACTTC.

This clone has only one observation. The same CDR3 also results from other DNA sequences found in this sample. This chain joins TRBV27 and TRBJ2-3, with unresolved D. Trimming shortened V by 5 bases and J by 5 bases, and 8 bases separated the two germline ends. Germline lookup yields CDR1 MNHEY and CDR2 SMNVEV (reference sequence). CDR3 length equals 12 residues. The CDR3 DNA follows: TGTGCCAGCAGTCCCCTCGGAGATACGCAGTATTTT. It yields the protein CASSPLGDTQYF.

Concerning this clone: Additional DNA sequences in this sample encode the identical CDR3. This chain uses TRBV4-1 with TRBJ1-2; a possible D gene is TRBD1 (6 bases). Trimming stripped 1 base from V and 4 bases from J, with 13 bases between. Germline V gene data show CDR1 as MGHRA and CDR2 as YSYEKL. The length of the CDR3 is 15 residues. CDR3 coding DNA: TGCGCCAGCAGCCAAGTTGGGGGGGCAGGCTATGGCTACACCTTC. Translating it yields CASSQVGGAGYGYTF.

The rearrangement uses TRBV5-1 and TRBJ2-1; 11 nucleotides line up with TRBD2. V was pared by 4 bases and J by 2 bases, with 8 bases of the junction left unmatched. The CDR3 is 17 amino acids. Germline CDR1 reads SGHRS; CDR2 reads YFSETQ. CDR3 sequence: CASSVHGTSGTYNEQFF. Here the CDR3 DNA reads TGCGCCAGCAGCGTCCATGGGACTAGCGGAACCTACAATGAGCAGTTCTTC. The variable domain in full, completed from reference TRBV5-1 and TRBJ2-1, reads KAGVTQTPRYLIKTRGQQVTLSCSPISGHRSVSWYQQTPGQGLQFLFEYFSETQRNKGNFPGRFSGRQFSNSRSEMNVSTLELGDSALYLCASSVHGTSGTYNEQFFGPGTRLTVL.

The rearrangement links TRBV13 to TRBJ2-3; 9 bases fit TRBD2. Trimming at V came to 5 bases and at J to 0 bases, leaving 6 bases not matched to a gene. The CDR3 has 16 residues. Germline CDR1 and CDR2: PRHDT and FYEKMQ (reference sequence). The CDR3 region is CASSTTGLASTDTQYF. The CDR3 DNA is TGTGCCAGCAGCACCACCGGACTAGCGAGCACAGATACGCAGTATTTT.

Concerning this clone: This sample includes further DNA sequences coding for the same CDR3. This sequence joins TRBV9 and TRBJ2-7; possibly TRBD2 for D (6 bases). This CDR3 spans 15 amino acids. CDR1 and CDR2 from the germline V gene are SGDLS and YYNGEE. V was pared by 0 bases and J by 2 bases, with 12 bases between. The CDR3 here is CASSVGPGEAYEQYF. The CDR3 nucleotides are TGTGCCAGCAGCGTAGGGCCGGGAGAGGCCTACGAGCAGTACTTC. Together with reference TRBV9 and TRBJ2-7, the CDR3 gives the full variable domain: DSGVTQTPKHLITATGQRVTLRCSPRSGDLSVYWYQQSLDQGLQFLIQYYNGEERAKGNILERFSAQQFPDLHSELNLSSLELGDSALYFCASSVGPGEAYEQYFGPGTRLTVT.

This chain links TRBV7-2 with TRBJ1-5; D remains unclear. With 2 bases removed from V and 2 bases from J, the gap between germline ends came to 10 bases. Germline V gives CDR1 SGHTA, CDR2 FQGNSA. This CDR3 region has 15 residues. CDR3 loop: CASSLYPVGNQPQHF. Written as DNA, the CDR3 is TGTGCCAGCAGCTTATATCCTGTGGGCAATCAGCCCCAGCATTTT.

Turning to this clone: Within the sample, other DNA sequences also encode this same CDR3. The V and J genes are TRBV29-1 and TRBJ1-2; 7 bases line up with TRBD1. Trimming removed 4 bases from V and 8 bases from J; junction bases left unmatched: 7. This CDR3 has 12 amino acids. Germline-derived CDR1 and CDR2 are SQVTM and ANQGSEA. The CDR3 DNA reads as TGCAGCGTTGGGACAGGCGCCGGGGGCTACACCTTC. Translation: CSVGTGAGGYTF.